This T cell receptor beta chain was captured by sequencing in a study of shared clonotypes between healthy human individuals. Repertoires were generated with immunoSEQ multiplex PCR, while TCRdb's copy carries only in-frame clones and drops some. Among about 1.1 million clones listed, more than 75% were seen once. The CDR3 loop spans 16 amino acids. CDR1 and CDR2 (germline): SGHTA, FQGTGA. The ends were cut back, 0 bases at V and 6 bases at J, with 15 bases in the middle. This sequence originates from a man younger than 30 in good health. Some clones in this sample may be carry-over from other donors' samples. V gene TRBV7-3 combines with J gene TRBJ2-1; D tentatively fits TRBD1 or TRBD2 (5 bases each). The specimen sequenced was memory CD4+ T cells from PBMCs. Subset specified: CD45RA-negative fraction. The CDR3 loop reads CASSLTFGTIVNEQFF. DNA for the CDR3: TGTGCCAGCAGCTTAACGTTCGGGACCATTGTCAATGAGCAGTTCTTC.